Sequencing of this T cell receptor beta chain was carried out in a study of control samples from healthy donors and cancer patients. This table comes from immunoSEQ multiplex PCR, and its TCRdb copy is limited to in-frame clones, with some not included. The sample records some 120,000 clones, over 85% being singletons. The germline V gene encodes CDR1 SNHLY and CDR2 FYNNEI. Trimming cost V 4 bases and J 8 bases; bases outside gene matches: 5. The CDR3 extends over 13 amino acids. The TCR was taken from a man aged 25-40 years in good health. The chain employs TRBV2 and TRBJ2-1, with 7 nucleotides matching TRBD2. Input material: blood. The CDR3 DNA follows: TGTGCCAGCAGTGCGACTAGCAAGGATGAGCAGTTCTTC. It encodes CASSATSKDEQFF.